The 5 T cell receptor beta chains reported below all come from one sample, sequenced in a study of T and B cells in COVID-19 patients (dated by TCRdb to the early 2020s). TRB repertoires were amplified using about 230-550 ng of genomic DNA isolated from blood. The instrument was an Illumina MiSeq. Multiplex PCR with BIOMED2 TRB-A/B primer pools was used to amplify TRB rearrangements. TCRdb redid the processing of the public reads, applying fastp at Q25 and MiXCR, and retained in-frame beta chains. When rows share a CDR3 protein, they turn into one entry using the most common DNA and genes. For this sample there are some 8,000 distinct CDR3 sequences; roughly 23% appear just once. The top ten constitute around 6.4% of the sample. The specimen was blood. The receptor source for this set is a human donor who had recovered from COVID-19.

This clonotype appeared a few times. The chain has TRBV11-2 and TRBJ2-7; perhaps TRBD2 as D (7 bases). The CDR3 runs to 16 residues. Per the germline V gene, CDR1 is SGHAT and CDR2 is FQNNGV. Trimming removed 4 bases at V and 2 bases at J, with 18 bases between. The CDR3 protein is CASSSLAGAEAYEQYF. CDR3 sequence (DNA): TGTGCCAGCAGCTCCCTGGCGGGGGCGGAGGCCTACGAGCAGTACTTC.

This clonotype was seen only a few times. The chain couples TRBV7-9 to TRBJ2-7, with a possible D match to TRBD1 (5 bases). The V gene lost 6 bases and the J gene lost 0 bases, with 9 bases spanning the gap. Germline-derived CDR1 and CDR2 are SEHNR and FQNEAQ (reference sequence). The CDR3 has 13 residues. The CDR3 DNA reads TGTGCCAGCAGTCCAGGGAACTCCTACGAGCAGTACTTC. It encodes CASSPGNSYEQYF.

This clonotype has just a few counts. V usage is TRBV12-3 or TRBV12-4 and J usage is TRBJ2-7, with a possible D match to TRBD2 (5 bases). V gave up 5 bases and J gave up 5 bases, with 13 bases separating them. The CDR3 sequence is 13 residues long. The CDR3 protein is CASSTHGLNEQYF. As DNA, the CDR3 is TGTGCCAGCAGTACCCACGGACTTAACGAGCAGTACTTC.

By sample fraction, this clonotype is medium-sized. This rearrangement joins TRBV6-6 to TRBJ1-5, with D perhaps TRBD1 (6 bases). The CDR3 length is 13 residues. V was cut by 3 bases and J by 5 bases, with 8 bases left in between. Germline V CDR1 and CDR2: MNHNY, SVGAGI (reference sequence). CDR3: CASSYKGDQPQHF. In DNA form, the CDR3 reads TGTGCCAGCAGTTATAAGGGGGATCAGCCCCAGCATTTT.

There are a few counts of this clonotype. CDR3 nucleotide sequence: TGTGCCAGCAGCCCCATCCTGGGACAGGCGGTACCTTACTCTGGAAACACCATATATTTT. It codes for CASSPILGQAVPYSGNTIYF. The chain employs TRBV12-3 or TRBV12-4 and TRBJ1-3; 8 positions match TRBD1. The CDR3 spans 20 residues. The J segment lost 0 bases and the V segment lost 6 bases, leaving 19 bases of the junction unmatched.